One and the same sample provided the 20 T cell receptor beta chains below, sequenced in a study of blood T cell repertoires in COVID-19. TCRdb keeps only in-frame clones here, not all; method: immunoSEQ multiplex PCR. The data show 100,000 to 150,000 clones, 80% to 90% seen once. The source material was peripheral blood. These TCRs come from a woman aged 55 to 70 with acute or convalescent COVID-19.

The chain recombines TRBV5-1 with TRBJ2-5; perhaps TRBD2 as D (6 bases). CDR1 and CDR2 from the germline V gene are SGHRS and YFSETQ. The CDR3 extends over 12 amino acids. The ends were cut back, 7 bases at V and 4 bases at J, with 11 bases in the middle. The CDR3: CASAEGGETQYF. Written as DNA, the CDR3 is TGCGCCAGCGCTGAGGGAGGAGAGACCCAGTACTTC.

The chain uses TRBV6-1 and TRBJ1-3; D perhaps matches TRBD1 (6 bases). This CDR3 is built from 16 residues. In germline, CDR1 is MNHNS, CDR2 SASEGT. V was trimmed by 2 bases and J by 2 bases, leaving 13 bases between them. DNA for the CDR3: TGTGCCAGCAGTGAACACCCGGGACAACCTGGAAACACCATATATTTT. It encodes CASSEHPGQPGNTIYF.

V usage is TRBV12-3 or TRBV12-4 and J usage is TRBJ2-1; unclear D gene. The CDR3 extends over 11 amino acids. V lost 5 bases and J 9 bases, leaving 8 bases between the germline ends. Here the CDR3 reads CASSTGGEQFF. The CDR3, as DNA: TGTGCCAGCAGTACCGGTGGTGAGCAGTTCTTC.

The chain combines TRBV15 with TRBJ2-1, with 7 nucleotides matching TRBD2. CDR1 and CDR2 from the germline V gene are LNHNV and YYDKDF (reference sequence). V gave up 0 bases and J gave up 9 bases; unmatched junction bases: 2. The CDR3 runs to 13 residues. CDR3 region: CATSRDSGGEQFF. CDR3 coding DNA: TGTGCCACCAGCAGAGATTCGGGGGGTGAGCAGTTCTTC.

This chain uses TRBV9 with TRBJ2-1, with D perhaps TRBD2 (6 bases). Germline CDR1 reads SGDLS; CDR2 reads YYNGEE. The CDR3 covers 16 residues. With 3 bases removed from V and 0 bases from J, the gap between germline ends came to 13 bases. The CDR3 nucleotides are TGTGCCAGCAGCGCCCGTAGCGGAAGCTCCTACAATGAGCAGTTCTTC. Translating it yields CASSARSGSSYNEQFF.

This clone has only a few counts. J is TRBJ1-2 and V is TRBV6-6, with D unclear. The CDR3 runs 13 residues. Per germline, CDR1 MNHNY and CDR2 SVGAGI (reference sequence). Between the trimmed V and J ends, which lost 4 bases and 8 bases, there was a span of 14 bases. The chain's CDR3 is CASSSSGSVGYTF. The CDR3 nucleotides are TGTGCCAGCAGTTCTAGCGGATCGGTGGGCTACACCTTC.

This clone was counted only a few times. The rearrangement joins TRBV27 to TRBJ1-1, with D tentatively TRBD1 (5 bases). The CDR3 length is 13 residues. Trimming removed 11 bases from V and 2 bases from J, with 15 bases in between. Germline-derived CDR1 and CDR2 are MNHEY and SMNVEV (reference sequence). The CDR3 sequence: CAVWGGANTEAFF. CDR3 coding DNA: TGTGCCGTATGGGGCGGGGCCAACACTGAAGCTTTCTTT.

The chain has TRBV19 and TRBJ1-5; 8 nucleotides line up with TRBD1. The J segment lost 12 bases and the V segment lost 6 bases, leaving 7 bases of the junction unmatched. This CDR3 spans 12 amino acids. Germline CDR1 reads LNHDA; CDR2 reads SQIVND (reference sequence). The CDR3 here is CASRLGQGSQHF. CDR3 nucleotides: TGTGCCAGTAGACTAGGACAGGGAAGCCAGCATTTT.

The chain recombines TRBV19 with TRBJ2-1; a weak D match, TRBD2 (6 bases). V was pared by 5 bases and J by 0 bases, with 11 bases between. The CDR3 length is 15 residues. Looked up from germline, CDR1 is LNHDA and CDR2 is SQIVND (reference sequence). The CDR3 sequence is CASSVADNSYNEQFF. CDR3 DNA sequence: TGTGCCAGTAGTGTAGCGGACAACTCCTACAATGAGCAGTTCTTC.

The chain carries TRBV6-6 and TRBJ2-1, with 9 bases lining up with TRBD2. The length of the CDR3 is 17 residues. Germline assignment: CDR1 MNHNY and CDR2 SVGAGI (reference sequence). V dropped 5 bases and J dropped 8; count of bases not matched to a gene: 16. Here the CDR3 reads CASSQITSGFLGDEQFF. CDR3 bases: TGTGCCAGCAGTCAAATTACTAGCGGGTTTTTGGGCGATGAGCAGTTCTTC.

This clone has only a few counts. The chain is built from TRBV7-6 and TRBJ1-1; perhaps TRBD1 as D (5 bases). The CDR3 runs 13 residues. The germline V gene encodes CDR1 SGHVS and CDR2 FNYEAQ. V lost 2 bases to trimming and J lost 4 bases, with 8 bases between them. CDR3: CASSLWGGTEAFF. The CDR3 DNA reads TGTGCCAGCAGCTTATGGGGGGGCACTGAAGCTTTCTTT.

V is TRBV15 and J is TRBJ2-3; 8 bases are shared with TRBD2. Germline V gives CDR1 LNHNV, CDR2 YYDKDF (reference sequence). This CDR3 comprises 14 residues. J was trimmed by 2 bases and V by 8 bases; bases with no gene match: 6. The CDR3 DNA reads TGTGCCACCGCAGCGGGAGCGGTCACAGATACGCAGTATTTT. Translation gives CATAAGAVTDTQYF.

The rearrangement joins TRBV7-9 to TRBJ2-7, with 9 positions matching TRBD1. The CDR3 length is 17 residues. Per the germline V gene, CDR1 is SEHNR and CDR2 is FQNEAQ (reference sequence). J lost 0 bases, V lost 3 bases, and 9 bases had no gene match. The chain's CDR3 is CASSLGDRAKSSYEQYF. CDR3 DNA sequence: TGTGCCAGCAGCTTGGGGGACAGGGCGAAGAGCTCCTACGAGCAGTACTTC.

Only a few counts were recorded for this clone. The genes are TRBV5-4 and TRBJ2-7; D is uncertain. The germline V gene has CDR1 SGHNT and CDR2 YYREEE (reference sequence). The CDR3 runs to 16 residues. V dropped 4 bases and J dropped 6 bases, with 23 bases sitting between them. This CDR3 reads CASSLRGDHTPLEQYF. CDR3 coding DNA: TGTGCCAGCAGCCTTAGAGGCGACCACACGCCTCTCGAGCAGTACTTC.

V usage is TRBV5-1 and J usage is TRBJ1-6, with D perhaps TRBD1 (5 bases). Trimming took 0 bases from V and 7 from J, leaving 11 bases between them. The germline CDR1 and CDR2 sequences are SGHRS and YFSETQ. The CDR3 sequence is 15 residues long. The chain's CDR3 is CASSLDRTTNSPLHF. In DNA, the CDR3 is TGCGCCAGCAGCTTGGACAGGACTACCAATTCACCCCTCCACTTT.

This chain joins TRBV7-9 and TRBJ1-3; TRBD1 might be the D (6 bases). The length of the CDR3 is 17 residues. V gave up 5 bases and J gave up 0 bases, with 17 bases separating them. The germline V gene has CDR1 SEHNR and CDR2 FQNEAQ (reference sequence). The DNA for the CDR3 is TGTGCCAGCAGCCTAGGGGGGGGACTGAGCTCTGGAAACACCATATATTTT. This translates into CASSLGGGLSSGNTIYF.

The CDR3 coding sequence is TGCGCCAGCAGCCCGGGGCGGTGGGACAGGGCACAAGAGACCCAGTACTTC. This translates into CASSPGRWDRAQETQYF. The chain recombines TRBV5-1 with TRBJ2-5; TRBD1 matches 9 bases. Trimming removed 4 bases from V and 2 bases from J; junction bases left unmatched: 12. The CDR3 loop spans 17 amino acids. Germline CDR1 SGHRS, CDR2 YFSETQ.

CDR3 sequence reads: CALEDGAASGRGNEQFF. For the CDR3, the DNA is TGTGCCTTGGAGGACGGGGCCGCTAGCGGGAGGGGTAATGAGCAGTTCTTC. V and J are TRBV30 and TRBJ2-1, with 12 bases fitting TRBD2. Germline lookup yields CDR1 GTSNPN and CDR2 SVGIG (reference sequence). Trimming removed 7 bases from V and 7 bases from J; junction bases left unmatched: 17. This CDR3 spans 17 amino acids.

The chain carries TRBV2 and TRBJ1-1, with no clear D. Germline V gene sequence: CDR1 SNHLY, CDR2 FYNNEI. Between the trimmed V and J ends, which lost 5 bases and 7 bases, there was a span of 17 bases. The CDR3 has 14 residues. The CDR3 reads CASSSRPPPGEAFF. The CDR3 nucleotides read TGTGCCAGCAGTTCCCGGCCCCCGCCGGGTGAAGCTTTCTTT.

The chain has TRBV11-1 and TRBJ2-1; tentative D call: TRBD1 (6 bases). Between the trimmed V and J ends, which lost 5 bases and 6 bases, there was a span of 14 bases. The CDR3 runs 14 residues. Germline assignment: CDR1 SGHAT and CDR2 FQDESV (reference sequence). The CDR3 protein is CASSRDNSFNEQFF. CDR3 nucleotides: TGTGCCAGCAGCCGGGACAACAGCTTCAATGAGCAGTTCTTC.